One sample yielded the 4 T cell receptor beta chains listed below, sequenced in a study of blood T cell repertoires in COVID-19. The protocol was immunoSEQ multiplex PCR, while the TCRdb copy is restricted to in-frame clones and leaves out a portion. The table includes more than 300,000 clones, 70% to 90% detected once. What was sequenced was peripheral blood. The receptors were gathered from a woman aged 25 to 39 with COVID-19, enrolled during active disease.

This clone was seen a handful of times. V is TRBV2 and J is TRBJ1-6; no definite D call. From germline, CDR1 is SNHLY and CDR2 FYNNEI. The CDR3 totals 14 residues. The V and J ends lost 1 base and 9 bases respectively, with 10 bases between them. CDR3: CASSEGQVRSPLHF. CDR3 coding DNA: TGTGCCAGCAGTGAAGGGCAGGTTCGTTCACCCCTCCACTTT.

This clone was found once. The V call is TRBV18, the J call TRBJ2-7, with TRBD1 matching over 9 bases. Germline V CDR1 and CDR2: KGHSH, LQKENI. The V gene end was trimmed by 1 base and the J gene end by 2 bases; junction bases not matched to a gene: 3. The CDR3 runs to 15 residues. The CDR3 DNA reads as TGTGCCAGCTCACCACAGGGACAGGGACCCTACGAGCAGTACTTC. Translating gives CASSPQGQGPYEQYF. Variable domain in full (rest from reference TRBV18 and TRBJ2-7): NAGVMQNPRHLVRRRGQEARLRCSPMKGHSHVYWYRQLPEEGLKFMVYLQKENIIDESGMPKERFSAEFPKEGPSILRIQQVVRGDSAAYFCASSPQGQGPYEQYFGPGTRLTVT.

The V and J genes are TRBV10-2 and TRBJ2-1; the match to TRBD2 covers 12 bases. The CDR3 contains 15 residues. V trimming: 7 bases; J trimming: 9 bases; junction bases outside the gene matches: 10. The germline gives CDR1 WSHSY, CDR2 SAAADI. This CDR3 is CASKGLAGGPTEQFF. The CDR3 region has the DNA TGCGCCAGCAAAGGCCTAGCGGGGGGGCCGACTGAGCAGTTCTTC.

This rearrangement joins TRBV12-3 or TRBV12-4 to TRBJ1-2, with unresolved D. V gave up 5 bases and J gave up 6 bases, with 7 bases separating them. The CDR3 sequence is 11 residues long. DNA of the CDR3: TGTGCCAGCAGTACTCGAGATGGCTACACCTTC. Protein product: CASSTRDGYTF.